This TCR beta chain was sequenced for a study of cytomegalovirus exposure and HLA in healthy donors. In the PCR, 60 Vbeta and 13 Jbeta primers were used. The assay was immunoSEQ multiplex PCR, and TCRdb's table has in-frame clones only and misses some. Among around 150,000 clones listed, over 75% were seen once. V dropped 6 bases and J dropped 4 bases, with 12 bases sitting between them. CDR3 length: 12 amino acids. In germline, CDR1 is SQVTM, CDR2 ANQGSEA. The source of this sequence is a woman aged 25 to 39 in good health and CMV-seronegative. Sequenced: PBMCs. This chain links TRBV29-1 with TRBJ1-1; D unclear. The CDR3 spells CSVDGEGTEAFF. The CDR3 DNA reads TGCAGCGTCGACGGGGAGGGCACTGAAGCTTTCTTT.